This TCR beta chain was sequenced in a study of T cells in Graves' hyperthyroidism and ophthalmopathy. General study results and limits: The authors' 13 V-J model separated ophthalmopathy from stable hyperthyroidism.

As concerns this clonotype: Its antigen remains unidentified.

TCR beta CDR3 sequences were amplified from RNA transcripts. The primer set for the first-round RT-PCR of the TCR CDR3 was HTBI. TCRdb itself ran the multiplex PCR reads through MiXCR, one entry per CDR3 protein. In the table there are approximately 560,000 distinct CDR3 sequences, less than 20% of which are singletons. Graves' hyperthyroidism without ophthalmopathy progression within 18 months was termed stable. Diagnoses rested on clinical symptoms, serum thyroxine and TRAb, thyroid ultrasound and orbital computed tomography. With 0 bases clipped from V and 2 bases from J, the junction kept 7 bases outside the gene matches. The CDR3 spans 17 residues. Germline V CDR1 and CDR2: MGHRA, YSYEKL.

Sequencing was carried out using blood. This receptor was taken from a woman in her 30s with Graves' hyperthyroidism. The genes are TRBV4-1 and TRBJ2-3; 8 positions agree with TRBD2. The CDR3 spells CASSQDRGSGTTDTQYF. The DNA of the CDR3 is TGCGCCAGCAGCCAAGATCGAGGTAGCGGGACCACAGATACGCAGTATTTT.